One sample yielded the 15 T cell receptor beta chains listed below, sequenced in a study of blood T cells in healthy people across ages. Combining a sample-barcoded 5' primer with a J-beta primer mix, a second PCR ran for roughly 6 to 12 cycles. TCRdb re-analysed the 5' RACE reads in MiXCR, keeping a single row per CDR3 protein. The table has about 800,000 distinct CDR3 sequences, approximately 25% seen once. This same sample was also part of a study on T cells of mothers and their children.

The specimen was blood. These receptors were obtained from a boy younger than 18 in good health.

This sequence joins TRBV20-1 and TRBJ2-1, with no clear D. Per germline, CDR1 DFQATT and CDR2 SNEGSKA (reference sequence). Deletions cut 3 bases from V and 4 bases from J, with 10 bases between. The CDR3 has 13 residues. The chain's CDR3 is CSARFLRYNEQFF. CDR3 DNA: TGCAGTGCTAGGTTTCTACGTTACAATGAGCAGTTCTTC.

This chain links TRBV20-1 with TRBJ2-7, with 8 bases identical to TRBD1. There are 15 residues in the CDR3. CDR1 is DFQATT, CDR2 SNEGSKA, per germline (reference sequence). V gave up 0 bases and J gave up 4 bases; unmatched junction bases: 8. In nucleotides, the CDR3 is TGCAGTGCTAGAGACCTCAGGGGGCCAGAATACGAGCAGTACTTC. It yields the protein CSARDLRGPEYEQYF.

Concerning this clonotype: A much bigger clone sits one base away, suggesting this may be a read error. The CDR3 end shows no conserved phenylalanine or tryptophan, and so a read error is likely. The chain links TRBV28 to TRBJ2-5; D is perhaps TRBD1 (5 bases). Matching the DNA end better, TRBJ2-1 makes the J call doubtful. CDR1 MDHEN and CDR2 SYDVKM come from the germline V gene. The CDR3 has 17 residues. The CDR3 reads CASSSRQGSPPGDEQFS. CDR3 nucleotide sequence: TGTGCCAGCAGTTCAAGGCAGGGATCCCCTCCTGGGGATGAGCAGTTCTCC.

This clonotype showed up just a few times. The chain employs TRBV4-3 and TRBJ1-2; perhaps TRBD1 as D (6 bases). Germline V gene lookup returns CDR1 LGHNA and CDR2 YSLEER. With 5 bases removed from V and 3 bases from J, the gap between germline ends came to 13 bases. The CDR3 extends over 14 amino acids. DNA of the CDR3: TGCGCCAGCAGCGAGGGAGCAGGGGACTATGGCTACACCTTC. Its protein is CASSEGAGDYGYTF.

V and J are TRBV12-3 or TRBV12-4 and TRBJ2-2; a possible D gene is TRBD2 (6 bases). CDR3 length: 16 residues. V shed 3 bases and J shed 4 bases, with 15 bases lying between them. CDR3 nucleotide sequence: TGTGCCAGCAGTTTTTGGGGGGTATTGGGCACCGGGGAGCTGTTTTTT. Translating gives CASSFWGVLGTGELFF.

This sequence joins TRBV20-1 and TRBJ2-1, with no clear D. This CDR3 is built from 11 residues. Germline V gene data show CDR1 as DFQATT and CDR2 as SNEGSKA (reference sequence). The V and J ends lost 4 bases and 6 bases respectively, with 7 bases between them. CDR3 nucleotide sequence: TGCAGTGCTACACCTACCAATGAGCAGTTCTTC. Its protein product is CSATPTNEQFF.

V is TRBV7-3 and J is TRBJ1-2; D unresolved. The CDR3 consists of 13 residues. Trimming left V 6 bases short and J 3 bases short, with 11 bases between. The germline CDR1 and CDR2 sequences are SGHTA and FQGTGA. The CDR3 protein is CASSPTWDYGYTF. The CDR3, as DNA: TGTGCCAGCAGTCCAACATGGGACTATGGCTACACCTTC.

V is TRBV5-1 and J is TRBJ1-1; 7 bases are a match to TRBD1. This CDR3 region has 15 residues. Trimming cost V 6 bases and J 4 bases; bases outside gene matches: 12. CDR1 SGHRS and CDR2 YFSETQ come from the germline V gene. This CDR3 reads CASTPAGDSLTEAFF. CDR3 coding DNA: TGCGCCAGCACTCCGGCCGGGGACAGCCTCACTGAAGCTTTCTTT.

This clonotype was seen more than once but under ten times. The V gene is TRBV27, the J gene TRBJ1-2; D gene ambiguous. Germline V CDR1 and CDR2: MNHEY, SMNVEV (reference sequence). Trimming stripped 2 bases from V and 0 bases from J, with 7 bases between. There are 14 residues in the CDR3. This chain's CDR3 is CASSLSAANYGYTF. DNA for the CDR3: TGTGCCAGCAGTTTAAGTGCCGCTAACTATGGCTACACCTTC.

In this sample, this clonotype turned up a few times. The chain employs TRBV12-3 or TRBV12-4 and TRBJ2-5; 9 bases are shared with TRBD2. TRBJ2-1 matches the DNA end more closely, so the J call is doubtful. The CDR3 is 15 residues long. Written as DNA, the CDR3 is TGTGCCAGCAGACCAGGACTAGCGCCGTTCGGTGAGCAGTTCTTC. Residues: CASRPGLAPFGEQFF.

This clonotype showed up just a few times. This chain links TRBV7-9 with TRBJ2-1, with 7 bases fitting TRBD2. The CDR3 is 15 residues long. J was trimmed by 3 bases and V by 4 bases; bases with no gene match: 6. Germline V gives CDR1 SEHNR, CDR2 FQNEAQ (reference sequence). The CDR3 DNA reads TGTGCCAGCAGCTCCGCTAGCGGACTCTACAATGAGCAGTTCTTC. Translating it yields CASSSASGLYNEQFF.

V is TRBV4-1 and J is TRBJ2-3, with 9 bases matching TRBD2. This CDR3 comprises 15 residues. CDR1 and CDR2 from the germline V gene are MGHRA and YSYEKL. V shed 4 bases and J 3 bases; nucleotides not matched to a gene: 5. CDR3: CASSLRLADTDTQYF. CDR3 nucleotide sequence: TGCGCCAGCAGCCTCCGACTAGCGGATACAGATACGCAGTATTTT.

This clonotype came up a few times. The rearrangement links TRBV18 to TRBJ1-2; D ambiguous. The V gene lost 3 bases and the J gene lost 8 bases, with 13 bases spanning the gap. Germline V gene sequence: CDR1 KGHSH, CDR2 LQKENI. The CDR3 has 13 residues. DNA for the CDR3: TGTGCCAGCTCACCGGACGGAAGTGTCGGCTACACCTTC. It yields the protein CASSPDGSVGYTF.

V usage is TRBV20-1 and J usage is TRBJ2-5; 12 nucleotides agree with TRBD2. After removal of 2 bases from V and 3 bases from J, the junction contained 1 base not matched to a gene. The CDR3 sequence is 14 residues long. Looked up from germline, CDR1 is DFQATT and CDR2 is SNEGSKA (reference sequence). The CDR3 sequence is CSARPSGGEETQYF. CDR3 nucleotides: TGCAGTGCTAGACCTAGCGGGGGGGAAGAGACCCAGTACTTC.

The table lists this clonotype with a few counts. The J gene is TRBJ2-7, the V gene TRBV6-1; a possible D gene is TRBD1 (6 bases). This CDR3 spans 13 amino acids. Germline V gene data show CDR1 as MNHNS and CDR2 as SASEGT. V was pared by 6 bases and J by 3 bases, with 12 bases between. CDR3 nucleotides: TGTGCCAGCAGGAGGACAGCAAACTACGAGCAGTACTTC. It yields the protein CASRRTANYEQYF.